What follows are 8 T cell receptor beta chains derived from one specimen sequenced in a study of T cells in Graves' hyperthyroidism and ophthalmopathy. Amplification of TCR beta CDR3 regions used RNA as the template. When the TCR CDR3 underwent first-round RT-PCR, the HTBI primer set was used. TCRdb independently ran MiXCR on the multiplex PCR reads; one entry per CDR3 protein. The table has about 770,000 distinct CDR3 sequences, about 19% seen once. The sample was blood. These TCRs come from a woman aged 50 to 60 with Graves' hyperthyroidism that later progressed to Graves' ophthalmopathy.

The chain joins TRBV7-9 to TRBJ2-4, with 7 bases matching TRBD2. Per the germline V gene, CDR1 is SEHNR and CDR2 is FQNEAQ (reference sequence). Unmatched junction bases numbered 17, after V lost 5 bases and J lost 10 bases. This CDR3 spans 16 amino acids. CDR3 DNA: TGTGCCAGCAGCCCAGCCGGGGGAGGGCTCGCCTCTATTCAGTACTTC. It encodes CASSPAGGGLASIQYF.

The chain is built from TRBV6-1 and TRBJ1-5; a weak D match, TRBD1 (6 bases). V dropped 5 bases and J dropped 9 bases, with 14 bases sitting between them. Germline lookup yields CDR1 MNHNS and CDR2 SASEGT. This CDR3 region has 13 residues. CDR3 protein: CASSRTDLLPQHF. The CDR3 region has the DNA TGTGCCAGCAGTAGGACAGATTTACTGCCCCAGCATTTT.

This clonotype was seen ten or more times. The DNA of the CDR3 is TGTGCCAGCACCCGGGGGTTAGGCAGGGGGAACACTGAAGCTTTCTTT. Amino acid sequence: CASTRGLGRGNTEAFF. V gene TRBV12-3 or TRBV12-4 combines with J gene TRBJ1-1; D might be TRBD1 (6 bases). This CDR3 has 16 residues. V shed 7 bases and J shed 1 base, with 19 bases lying between them.

Comment on this clonotype: Germline is not matched at one junction end, which may reflect a read error. The chain couples TRBV20-1 to TRBJ2-5, with D possibly being TRBD1 (5 bases). CDR1 DFQATT and CDR2 SNEGSKA come from the germline V gene (reference sequence). The CDR3 runs 16 residues. CDR3 nucleotide sequence: TGCAGTGCCACCCCCATCAGACGGCCAGGACAAGAGACCCGGTACTTC. Its protein is CSATPIRRPGQETRYF.

Concerning this clonotype: A read error may be the cause here, since a much bigger clone is one base away. The chain employs TRBV2 and TRBJ2-5; D not resolved. CDR1 is SNHLY, CDR2 FYNNEI, per germline. The CDR3 length is 13 residues. The DNA for the CDR3 is TGTGTCAGCATGGATAACTTAGAAGAGACCCAGTACTTC. Translating it yields CVSMDNLEETQYF.

A few counts support this clonotype. CDR3 protein: CASRNDMAAEAFF. The CDR3 DNA reads as TGTGCCAGCAGGAACGACATGGCCGCTGAAGCTTTCTTT. The V and J genes are TRBV6-2 or TRBV6-3 and TRBJ1-1; no definite D call. Trimming shortened V by 6 bases and J by 6 bases, and 14 bases separated the two germline ends. Germline V gene data show CDR1 as MNHEY and CDR2 as SVGEGT. The CDR3 consists of 13 residues.

This clonotype showed up many times. This rearrangement joins TRBV12-3 or TRBV12-4 to TRBJ1-6; weak D call: TRBD1 (5 bases). V lost 5 bases and J lost 9, with 11 bases in between. The CDR3 runs 13 residues. The CDR3 protein is CASSPWGSSPLHF. The CDR3, as DNA: TGTGCCAGCAGTCCTTGGGGGAGTTCACCCCTCCACTTT.

This chain connects TRBV29-1 to TRBJ2-7, with TRBD2 as a possible D gene (6 bases). The germline V gene has CDR1 SQVTM and CDR2 ANQGSEA. This CDR3 is 14 amino acids long. Deletions cut 6 bases from V and 0 bases from J, with 15 bases between. CDR3 sequence (DNA): TGCAGCGTGAGGGGACTGAAGAGCTCCTACGAGCAGTACTTC. Amino acid sequence: CSVRGLKSSYEQYF.